The source of this T cell receptor (beta chain) is a study of CD8+ T cells in alopecia areata. Study context: Dosing spanned 6 to 18 months on tofacitinib, then 6 months off drug. General study points: In lesional scalp, particularly from alopecia totalis/universalis, clonality was higher than in normal scalp. Scalp data also include sequences from resident alphabeta T cells of normal skin.

Individuals with alopecia areata gave both lesional scalp punch biopsies and peripheral blood for collection. The sequencing template was cDNA reverse transcribed from extracted RNA. Here immunoSEQ multiplex PCR was the method, and the copy in TCRdb shows in-frame clones only, minus some. This sample yields some 150,000 clones, of which around half are seen a single time; 15% to 20% belongs to the top ten. This clone showed up just a few times. As yet, its antigen is unknown. Trimming left V 8 bases short and J 1 base short, with 3 bases between. CDR1 and CDR2 from the germline V gene are SNHLY and FYNNEI. The CDR3 extends over 10 amino acids.

The source was CD8+ T cells sorted from blood, collected at week 0. This rearrangement joins TRBV2 to TRBJ2-7; D gene unclear. The TCR sequence derives from a human donor with alopecia areata. The CDR3 DNA is TGTGCCAGCGCTTCCTACGAGCAGTACTTC. Its translation is CASASYEQYF.